The clone carrying this T cell receptor (beta chain) was observed many times. Unique molecular identifiers were used in preparing the TCRbeta library. TCRdb itself ran the PCR reads through MiXCR, one entry per CDR3 protein. The sample lists some 440,000 distinct CDR3 sequences; 15% to 20% were seen once. This record belongs to a study of T-cell reconstitution after alpha-beta-depleted transplantation in children. Losses at the gene ends were 5 bases for V and 1 base for J; bases not matched to a gene: 3. The CDR3 loop spans 14 amino acids. CDR1 is SGHAT and CDR2 is FQNNGV in the germline V gene. This TCR came from a boy under three years old who had a stem cell transplant for Wiskott-Aldrich syndrome, so the T cells may come from the graft donor. Material: PBMCs, mostly from graft donor cells, obtained 360 days after TCRalphabeta/CD19-depleted stem cell transplant. V gene TRBV11-2 combines with J gene TRBJ2-7, with 9 bases identical to TRBD2. The CDR3 sequence: CASSLGLASYEQYF. The CDR3 DNA follows: TGTGCCAGCAGCCTGGGACTAGCTTCCTACGAGCAGTACTTC.